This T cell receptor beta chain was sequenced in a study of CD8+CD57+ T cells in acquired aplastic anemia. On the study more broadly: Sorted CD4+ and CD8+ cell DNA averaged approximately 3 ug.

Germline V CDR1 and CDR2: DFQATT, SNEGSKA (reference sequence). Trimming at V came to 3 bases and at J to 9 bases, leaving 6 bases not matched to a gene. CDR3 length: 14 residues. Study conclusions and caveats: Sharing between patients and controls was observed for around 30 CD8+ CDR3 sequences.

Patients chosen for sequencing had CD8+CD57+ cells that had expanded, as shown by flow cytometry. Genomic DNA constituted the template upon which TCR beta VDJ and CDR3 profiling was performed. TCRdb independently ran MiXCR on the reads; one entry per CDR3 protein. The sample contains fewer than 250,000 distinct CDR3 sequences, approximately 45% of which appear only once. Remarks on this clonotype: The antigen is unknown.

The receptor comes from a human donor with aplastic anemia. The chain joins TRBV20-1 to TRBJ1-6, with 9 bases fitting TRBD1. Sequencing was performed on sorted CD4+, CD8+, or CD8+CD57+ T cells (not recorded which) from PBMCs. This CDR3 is CSARGQGDGSPLHF. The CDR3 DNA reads TGCAGTGCTAGGGGACAGGGAGATGGTTCACCCCTCCACTTT.